These T cell receptor beta chains were read from a single sample in a study of cytomegalovirus exposure and HLA in healthy donors. Sequencing was performed with immunoSEQ multiplex PCR; in TCRdb, only in-frame clones are kept and a portion is missing. Of about 170,000 clones in the sample, around nine tenths were seen once. Sequenced sample: PBMCs. The receptors shown here come from a man aged 18 to 29 in good health and CMV-seropositive. CDR3s include the opening cysteine and the closing phenylalanine or tryptophan. The order of the fields is J gene, D gene, clone size, V gene, CDR3 DNA, CDR3 protein. The D gene is left open where the match is weak. A row's size may be missing; if present it is once, few, many or a size class.

j_call: TRBJ2-5; d_call: -; clone_size: -; v_call: TRBV25-1; cdr3_nt: TGTGCCAGCAGTCCCGGTGCCCAAGAGACCCAGTACTTC; cdr3_aa: CASSPGAQETQYF
j_call: TRBJ1-1; d_call: TRBD1; clone_size: -; v_call: TRBV2; cdr3_nt: TGTGCCAGCATGGGACAGCCTTTGAACACTGAAGCTTTCTTT; cdr3_aa: CASMGQPLNTEAFF
j_call: TRBJ2-7; d_call: TRBD2; clone_size: -; v_call: TRBV6-1; cdr3_nt: TGTGCCAGCACCCCACGGGGGAGGGACTCCTACGAGCAGTACTTC; cdr3_aa: CASTPRGRDSYEQYF
j_call: TRBJ2-5; d_call: TRBD1; clone_size: -; v_call: TRBV5-1; cdr3_nt: TGCGCCAGCAGCTCAAGGACAGGGGGCGCGGAGACCCAGTACTTC; cdr3_aa: CASSSRTGGAETQYF
j_call: TRBJ2-2; d_call: TRBD1; clone_size: -; v_call: TRBV7-9; cdr3_nt: TGTGCCAGCAGCAGACAGGGTCGGAATTGGGGCACCGGGGAGCTGTTTTTT; cdr3_aa: CASSRQGRNWGTGELFF
j_call: TRBJ2-7; d_call: TRBD2; clone_size: -; v_call: TRBV6-5; cdr3_nt: TGTGCCAGCAGTTCGCCGTCTAGCGGTCTAAGCGAGCAGTACTTC; cdr3_aa: CASSSPSSGLSEQYF
j_call: TRBJ2-1; d_call: -; clone_size: -; v_call: TRBV28; cdr3_nt: TGTGCCAGCAGTTTATTATCTAGCGCGAATGAGCAGTTCTTC; cdr3_aa: CASSLLSSANEQFF
j_call: TRBJ2-3; d_call: -; clone_size: -; v_call: TRBV2; cdr3_nt: TGTGCCAGCAGTGAAGGGGGGGTAGCAGATACGCAGTATTTT; cdr3_aa: CASSEGGVADTQYF
j_call: TRBJ1-2; d_call: -; clone_size: -; v_call: TRBV19; cdr3_nt: TGTGCCAGTAGTGACAGGACCTATGGCTACACCTTC; cdr3_aa: CASSDRTYGYTF
j_call: TRBJ1-1; d_call: TRBD1; clone_size: once; v_call: TRBV7-3; cdr3_nt: TGTGCCAGCAGCTTGGGACAGTTGGGGACTGAAGCTTTCTTT; cdr3_aa: CASSLGQLGTEAFF
j_call: TRBJ1-1; d_call: TRBD1; clone_size: once; v_call: TRBV18; cdr3_nt: TGTGCCAGCTCACCTACCGACAGGGCGGAAGCTTTCTTT; cdr3_aa: CASSPTDRAEAFF
j_call: TRBJ2-6; d_call: -; clone_size: -; v_call: TRBV30; cdr3_nt: TGTGCCTGGCCCCCACAAGGGGCCCTAATACGATTCTCTGGGGCCAACGTCCTGACTTTC; cdr3_aa: CAWPPQGALIRFSGANVLTF
j_call: TRBJ2-7; d_call: TRBD1; clone_size: -; v_call: TRBV7-2; cdr3_nt: TGTGCCAGCAGCCCAGGGGACAGACGCTACGAGCAGTACTTC; cdr3_aa: CASSPGDRRYEQYF
j_call: TRBJ1-1; d_call: -; clone_size: -; v_call: TRBV7-9; cdr3_nt: TGTGCCAGCAGTCGTCGGGAAACTGAAGCTTTCTTT; cdr3_aa: CASSRRETEAFF
j_call: TRBJ1-1; d_call: -; clone_size: -; v_call: TRBV27; cdr3_nt: TGTGCCAGCAGTTTTTCCAGAAACACTGAAGCTTTCTTT; cdr3_aa: CASSFSRNTEAFF
j_call: TRBJ2-1; d_call: TRBD2; clone_size: -; v_call: TRBV7-3; cdr3_nt: TGTGCCAGCAGCCCCGCGGGAGCCTACAATGAGCAGTTCTTC; cdr3_aa: CASSPAGAYNEQFF
j_call: TRBJ2-3; d_call: TRBD1; clone_size: few; v_call: TRBV7-2; cdr3_nt: TGTGCCAGCAGCTTAGGGACAGGGTCCGATACGCAGTATTTT; cdr3_aa: CASSLGTGSDTQYF
j_call: TRBJ2-5; d_call: TRBD2; clone_size: -; v_call: TRBV30; cdr3_nt: TGTGCCTGGGGGACTAGCGGGGGCCCGACCCAGTACTTC; cdr3_aa: CAWGTSGGPTQYF